This T cell receptor beta chain was sequenced during a study of blood T cell repertoires in COVID-19 (dated by TCRdb to about 2020). In terms of the full investigation: The collaborator samples originated in the United States, Italy and Spain and spanned the acute and convalescent phases of COVID-19. The prospective study material was composed of cDNA or gDNA derived from T cells, B-cell-depleted T cells, or PBMCs. Subjects who had been exposed to COVID-19, were actively infected with it, or had recovered from it provided the deeply sampled blood TCRbeta repertoires that made up the dataset. A freely available public database, intended as a resource for researchers studying the immune response to SARS-CoV-2, is where the repertoires were released. The samples were drawn from the first 160 participants of the ongoing ImmuneRACE study and from roughly 1,300 subjects provided by 6 global collaborators. Nearly every sample came with metadata listing a de-identified subject ID, COVID-19 status, age in years and sex. Where available, HLA class I and class II types were obtained from metadata supplied by the sample provider rather than from assay-based typing.

What the authors observed across the whole study: How much clinical and demographic metadata was included differed by source and by participant, and the metadata was provided uncurated.

Participants in the prospective study were aged 18 to 89 years, lived in some 24 United States geographic areas, and enrolled through a virtual design. In the prospective study, participants were assigned to cohorts based on the clinical history participants reported in a screening survey and a study questionnaire. Recovered participants in ImmuneRACE Cohort 3 were defined as having two consecutive negative NP/OP PCR tests, clearance from a healthcare professional, or resolution of symptoms. In the prospective study, whole blood, serum and a nasopharyngeal or oropharyngeal swab were collected from each participant by mobile phlebotomists. Over a roughly 2-month period, participants in the prospective study had the option of providing additional blood draws and questionnaires. Before DNA extraction, blood samples from the prospective study were shipped at room temperature or frozen. The immunoSEQ Assay, a bias-controlled multiplex PCR, was used to amplify TCRbeta CDR3 regions from genomic DNA. From the authors' description of their analysis: The number of nucleated cells in each sample was estimated by amplification of reference gene primers within the assay. To quantify the absolute abundance of each unique TCRbeta CDR3 rearrangement, sequence reads were collapsed and filtered. For each sample, productive Simpson clonality was calculated as the square root of Simpson's diversity index over productive rearrangements. The table comes from immuneACCESS by way of TCRdb, which keeps in-frame sequences with V and J called. Part of the clones is missing from these tables; in studies checked, under half for an unresolved V gene and the rest for unknown reasons. D and trimming were read from the DNA, whereas the V and J calls and clone size are those reported in that table. Present in this sample are about 260,000 clones, 80% to 90% of which were seen just once. The ten largest make up over 2% of the sample.

Points on this clone: There is no known antigen for this receptor. No much larger clone is present one base from it, and per-base qualities are unavailable.

V trim: 7 bases; J trim: 2 bases; unmatched bases: 6. From a lookup of the germline V gene, CDR1 and CDR2 are MDHEN and SYDVKM. From cysteine to phenylalanine, the CDR3 is 14 amino acids long. Only the CDR3 DNA stays, 42 bases, in frame from base 1. Sequencing was carried out using PBMCs or T cells enriched from blood (not recorded which). The TCR originated in a woman under 30 who had recovered from COVID-19. The sequence joins TRBV28 to TRBJ2-7, and 9 junctional nucleotides match TRBD2. The CDR3 protein sequence reads: CASTRGGGAYEQYF. The sequenced DNA is TGTGCCAGCACCCGGGGCGGGGGGGCCTACGAGCAGTACTTC. The CDR3 plus the reference TRBV28 and TRBJ2-7 genes for the other parts give the full variable domain: DVKVTQSSRYLVKRTGEKVFLECVQDMDHENMFWYRQDPGLGLRLIYFSYDVKMKEKGDIPEGYSVSREKKERFSLILESASTNQTSMYLCASTRGGGAYEQYFGPGTRLTVT.